The 23 T cell receptor beta chains listed next were all sequenced from one sample in a study of HIV-infected patients and healthy controls. The repertoire came from unfractionated whole blood and reflected all unsorted peripheral T cells. Alpha and beta constant-region primers primed reverse transcription of about 470 ng RNA. Each of the alpha and beta chains got its own library through chain-specific third strand synthesis with indices. TCRdb reanalysed the 5' RACE reads using MiXCR and keeps one entry per CDR3 protein. The data hold about 9,100 distinct CDR3 sequences, with 7.3% observed a single time. This material consisted of blood, taken before antiretroviral therapy. The receptors were gathered from an adult with HIV infection.

This clonotype was seen repeatedly, ten times or more. The chain joins TRBV18 to TRBJ2-7, with 9 bases that match TRBD2. This CDR3 has 13 amino acids. CDR1 and CDR2 (germline): KGHSH, LQKENI. V lost 3 bases and J lost 7; bases outside the gene matches: 4. The CDR3 sequence is CASSPGTSGEQYF. The CDR3, as DNA: TGTGCCAGCTCACCGGGCACTAGCGGGGAGCAGTACTTC.

The sample holds many counts of this clonotype. The chain joins TRBV9 to TRBJ1-4; D not certain. Trimming cost V 1 base and J 6 bases, with 7 bases left between them. CDR3 length equals 13 residues. Germline CDR1 reads SGDLS; CDR2 reads YYNGEE. The CDR3 region has the DNA TGTGCCAGCAGCGTAAACGACTATGAAAAACTGTTTTTT. This sequence encodes CASSVNDYEKLFF.

V gene TRBV10-3 combines with J gene TRBJ1-1, with D perhaps matching TRBD1 (6 bases). There are 13 residues in the CDR3. Germline V gene data show CDR1 as ENHRY and CDR2 as SYGVKD. Trimming took off 7 bases at V and 1 base at J, with 10 bases between the two ends. CDR3 region: CAIKGTRNTEAFF. For the CDR3, the DNA is TGTGCCATCAAGGGGACACGGAACACTGAAGCTTTCTTT.

The V gene is TRBV12-3 or TRBV12-4, the J gene TRBJ2-5; 7 bases match TRBD2. This CDR3 contains 17 residues. Trimming at V came to 2 bases and at J to 0 bases, leaving 9 bases not matched to a gene. Here the CDR3 reads CASSLRLAVANQETQYF. CDR3 bases: TGTGCCAGCAGTTTAAGGCTAGCGGTCGCAAACCAAGAGACCCAGTACTTC.

In this sample, this clonotype turned up a few times. This chain connects TRBV4-1 to TRBJ1-1; D is perhaps TRBD1 (5 bases). Trimming took 4 bases from V and 5 from J, leaving 14 bases between them. Per germline, CDR1 MGHRA and CDR2 YSYEKL. This CDR3 has 14 residues. The CDR3 loop is CASSPRGDGTEAFF. CDR3 DNA: TGCGCCAGCAGCCCCCGAGGGGACGGGACTGAAGCTTTCTTT.

The sample holds many counts of this clonotype. This chain joins TRBV20-1 and TRBJ2-3; 10 nucleotides line up with TRBD1. V trimming: 7 bases; J trimming: 6 bases; junction bases outside the gene matches: 22. The CDR3 totals 18 residues. From germline, CDR1 is DFQATT and CDR2 SNEGSKA (reference sequence). The CDR3 here is CSVARLPRGTGVMDTQYF. In DNA, the CDR3 is TGCAGTGTTGCGAGACTCCCCCGGGGGACAGGGGTAATGGATACGCAGTATTTT.

There are many counts of this clonotype. The chain is built from TRBV12-3 or TRBV12-4 and TRBJ2-1; 7 bases are a match to TRBD2. This CDR3 contains 15 residues. Trimming removed 6 bases from V and 10 bases from J; junction bases left unmatched: 15. This chain's CDR3 is CASRGRDYLGWEQFF. The DNA of the CDR3 is TGTGCCAGCAGGGGCCGGGACTACCTGGGGTGGGAGCAGTTCTTC.

This clonotype was counted many times. This chain links TRBV20-1 with TRBJ2-3, with 7 bases matching TRBD1. V gave up 3 bases and J gave up 1 base; unmatched junction bases: 10. The germline V gene has CDR1 DFQATT and CDR2 SNEGSKA (reference sequence). The CDR3 sequence is 16 residues long. CDR3 loop: CSASNIQGFGTDTQYF. CDR3 in DNA: TGCAGTGCTAGTAACATACAGGGGTTCGGCACAGATACGCAGTATTTT.

This clonotype was picked up many times. The J gene is TRBJ1-1, the V gene TRBV11-2; D is undetermined. V lost 1 base and J lost 1, with 10 bases in between. CDR1 is SGHAT, CDR2 FQNNGV, per germline. This CDR3 is built from 15 residues. This CDR3 is CASSLVRTANTEAFF. The CDR3 nucleotides are TGTGCCAGCAGCTTAGTTAGGACGGCGAACACTGAAGCTTTCTTT. The full variable domain, completed using reference TRBV11-2 and TRBJ1-1, is EAGVAQSPRYKIIEKRQSVAFWCNPISGHATLYWYQQILGQGPKLLIQFQNNGVVDDSQLPKDRFSAERLKGVDSTLKIQPAKLEDSAVYLCASSLVRTANTEAFFGQGTRLTVV.

This clonotype came up a few times. A much larger clonotype is one base distant, so this may be a read error. This sequence joins TRBV27 and TRBJ2-7, with TRBD1 matching 7 bases. There are 13 residues in the CDR3. After removal of 3 bases from V and 2 bases from J, the junction contained 1 base not matched to a gene. Germline V gives CDR1 MNHEY, CDR2 SMNVEV (reference sequence). The CDR3 coding sequence is TGTGCCAGCAGTTTTCAGGGGGCCTACGAGCAGTACTTC. Translated: CASSFQGAYEQYF.

This clonotype was detected many times. This sequence joins TRBV24-1 and TRBJ2-1, with D uncertain. Germline V lookup: CDR1 KGHDR, CDR2 SFDVKD. Trimming took 5 bases from V and 0 from J, leaving 10 bases between them. The CDR3 contains 15 residues. The CDR3 sequence: CATSVSNLSYNEQFF. CDR3 nucleotide sequence: TGTGCCACCAGTGTCTCCAACCTCTCCTACAATGAGCAGTTCTTC.

This clonotype was detected ten times or more. The genes are TRBV6-2 or TRBV6-3 and TRBJ2-2; D ambiguous. Germline CDR1 MNHEY, CDR2 SVGEGT. This CDR3 contains 12 residues. The V end lost 8 bases, the J end lost 7 bases, and 11 bases lay between the germline ends. In DNA, the CDR3 is TGTGCCAGCGGTCTCCAGCTCGGGGAGCTGTTTTTT. The encoded protein is CASGLQLGELFF.

This clonotype showed up many times. The V and J genes are TRBV5-5 and TRBJ2-7; 8 bases are a match to TRBD2. This CDR3 comprises 17 residues. The ends lost 1 base at V and 2 bases at J; junction bases unmatched: 11. Germline V gene data show CDR1 as SGHKS and CDR2 as YYEKEE (reference sequence). CDR3 amino acids: CASSLSVAGGPAYEQYF. In DNA form, the CDR3 reads TGTGCCAGCAGCTTGTCGGTGGCGGGGGGCCCGGCCTACGAGCAGTACTTC.

The sample holds many counts of this clonotype. The V call is TRBV29-1, the J call TRBJ1-5; unclear D gene. This CDR3 is built from 12 residues. CDR1 SQVTM and CDR2 ANQGSEA come from the germline V gene. The V and J ends lost 4 bases and 6 bases respectively, with 10 bases between them. CDR3 bases: TGCAGCGTTGTGGACGGTGGTCAGCCCCAGCATTTT. Residues: CSVVDGGQPQHF. The full variable domain, in which reference TRBV29-1 and TRBJ1-5 provide the parts outside the CDR3, is SAVISQKPSRDICQRGTSLTIQCQVDSQVTMMFWYRQQPGQSLTLIATANQGSEATYESGFVIDKFPISRPNLTFSTLTVSNMSPEDSSIYLCSVVDGGQPQHFGDGTRLSIL.

This clonotype was observed many times. This chain connects TRBV12-3 or TRBV12-4 to TRBJ2-7; 7 bases are a match to TRBD1. Unmatched junction bases numbered 6, after V lost 6 bases and J lost 4 bases. The CDR3 sequence is 13 residues long. CDR3 residues: CASRGTDSYEQYF. Here the CDR3 DNA reads TGTGCCAGCAGGGGGACAGATTCGTACGAGCAGTACTTC.

In its sample, this clonotype was seen many times. The CDR3 reads CASSTDTYQPQHF. DNA for the CDR3: TGTGCCAGCAGCACGGACACATATCAGCCCCAGCATTTT. The gene calls are TRBV11-1 and TRBJ1-5, with a possible D match to TRBD1 (5 bases). Trimming removed 5 bases from V and 5 bases from J, with 10 bases in between. The CDR3 is made up of 13 amino acids. CDR1 is SGHAT, CDR2 FQDESV, per germline (reference sequence).

The sample holds many counts of this clonotype. The rearrangement uses TRBV12-3 or TRBV12-4 and TRBJ1-1; D gene ambiguous. This CDR3 is built from 12 residues. Trimming took 3 bases from V and 0 from J, leaving 2 bases between them. CDR3: CASSFMNTEAFF. Here the CDR3 DNA reads TGTGCCAGCAGTTTCATGAACACTGAAGCTTTCTTT.

By sample fraction, this clonotype is medium-sized. V is TRBV19 and J is TRBJ2-7; possible D gene TRBD2, 6 bases. Germline lookup yields CDR1 LNHDA and CDR2 SQIVND (reference sequence). The CDR3 spans 15 residues. Trimming removed 1 base at V and 3 bases at J, with 13 bases between. Here the CDR3 reads CASSIGAGRIYEQYF. The CDR3 nucleotides are TGTGCCAGTAGTATAGGGGCGGGACGGATCTACGAGCAGTACTTC.

The chain employs TRBV10-3 and TRBJ2-5; weak D call: TRBD2 (6 bases). V was pared by 1 base and J by 2 bases, with 14 bases between. Germline V gives CDR1 ENHRY, CDR2 SYGVKD. The CDR3 covers 16 residues. CDR3 amino acids: CAISEYRLAAQETQYF. CDR3 sequence (DNA): TGTGCCATCAGTGAGTATCGGTTAGCGGCGCAAGAGACCCAGTACTTC.

This clonotype was counted at least ten times. This chain uses TRBV12-3 or TRBV12-4 with TRBJ1-2; D is possibly TRBD1 (6 bases). The CDR3 totals 13 residues. The germline V and J ends were trimmed by 3 bases and 2 bases, with 7 bases remaining between them. The CDR3 sequence is CASSFQGNYGYTF. DNA of the CDR3: TGTGCCAGCAGTTTTCAGGGGAACTATGGCTACACCTTC.

V and J are TRBV2 and TRBJ2-1; D is undetermined. The germline V and J ends were trimmed by 5 bases and 0 bases, with 5 bases remaining between them. Germline V CDR1 and CDR2: SNHLY, FYNNEI. The CDR3 is 13 residues long. The CDR3 sequence: CASSPTSYNEQFF. As DNA, the CDR3 is TGTGCCAGCAGTCCCACCTCCTACAATGAGCAGTTCTTC.

This clonotype was detected ten times or more. The chain links TRBV13 to TRBJ2-1; the D is unclear. This CDR3 contains 16 residues. Deletions cut 4 bases from V and 0 bases from J, with 13 bases between. Germline assignment: CDR1 PRHDT and CDR2 FYEKMQ (reference sequence). The CDR3 DNA reads TGTGCCAGCAGCTCCATGGGCCTGGACTCCTACAATGAGCAGTTCTTC. It specifies CASSSMGLDSYNEQFF.

In this sample, this clonotype turned up many times. The chain joins TRBV6-1 to TRBJ1-5; 8 bases are a match to TRBD1. There are 16 residues in the CDR3. The germline V gene encodes CDR1 MNHNS and CDR2 SASEGT. J lost 6 bases, V lost 0 bases, and 7 bases had no gene match. CDR3 sequence reads: CASSEASAGGIQPQHF. For the CDR3, the DNA is TGTGCCAGCAGTGAAGCCTCGGCAGGGGGCATTCAGCCCCAGCATTTT.